Each of the 21 T cell receptor beta chains below was sequenced from the same sample in a study of blood T cell repertoires in COVID-19 (TCRdb year 2020). The library was generated by the immunoSEQ multiplex PCR assay. Held by TCRdb, this immuneACCESS table contains in-frame sequences only and omits some clones. Under half of the omission traces to an unresolved V gene where checked; the cause of the rest is unknown. The sample table lists under 150,000 clones, 85% to 90% of them with a count of one. The ten largest clones represent around 4.5% of the sample. Sequencing input: peripheral blood. These TCRs come from a woman between 35 and 50 years old with acute or convalescent COVID-19.

The CDR3 here is CASSPILLETQYF. The CDR3 region has the DNA TGTGCCAGCTCACCAATCCTGTTGGAGACCCAGTACTTC. This sequence joins TRBV18 and TRBJ2-5; no definite D call. Germline V gene data show CDR1 as KGHSH and CDR2 as LQKENI. This CDR3 comprises 13 residues. The germline V and J ends were trimmed by 2 bases and 5 bases, with 9 bases remaining between them.

V gene TRBV6-5 combines with J gene TRBJ1-1; TRBD1 matches 8 bases. The germline V gene encodes CDR1 MNHEY and CDR2 SVGAGI. The CDR3 totals 12 residues. J lost 7 bases, V lost 4 bases, and 2 bases had no gene match. The CDR3 here is CASSSGQGEAFF. The CDR3 bases are TGTGCCAGCAGTTCCGGACAGGGTGAAGCTTTCTTT.

This clone is a singleton in its sample. This chain joins TRBV21-1 and TRBJ1-2. TRBV21-1 is shown as a pseudogene. This CDR3 comprises 12 residues. CDR3 in amino acids: CASSNWEAGYTF. In DNA, the CDR3 is TGTGCCAGCAGCAACTGGGAGGCTGGCTACACCTTC.

This sequence joins TRBV15 and TRBJ1-2, with D perhaps matching TRBD1 (5 bases). The CDR3 runs to 13 residues. Germline CDR1 LNHNV, CDR2 YYDKDF (reference sequence). With 5 bases removed from V and 2 bases from J, the gap between germline ends came to 9 bases. CDR3 protein: CATSLGGNYGYTF. CDR3 sequence (DNA): TGTGCCACCAGCCTGGGGGGAAACTATGGCTACACCTTC.

V is TRBV7-6 and J is TRBJ2-1, with 9 nucleotides matching TRBD1. The CDR3 spans 17 residues. The V segment lost 0 bases and the J segment 4 bases; nucleotides outside the gene matches: 7. CDR1 and CDR2 (germline): SGHVS, FNYEAQ. The CDR3 spells CASSLAQGAPLYNEQFF. CDR3 nucleotides: TGTGCCAGCAGCTTAGCACAGGGGGCACCGCTTTACAATGAGCAGTTCTTC.

The V call is TRBV19, the J call TRBJ1-2; 8 bases align to TRBD1. After removal of 7 bases from V and 1 base from J, the junction contained 5 bases not matched to a gene. Per germline, CDR1 LNHDA and CDR2 SQIVND (reference sequence). The length of the CDR3 is 14 residues. CDR3 in DNA: TGTGCCAGTACTCTCGACAGGGGTAACTATGGCTACACCTTC. It encodes CASTLDRGNYGYTF.

The V gene is TRBV18, the J gene TRBJ1-1; D ambiguous. Germline V lookup: CDR1 KGHSH, CDR2 LQKENI. This CDR3 is built from 13 residues. The V gene lost 3 bases and the J gene lost 7 bases, with 12 bases spanning the gap. This CDR3 reads CASSPSREVEAFF. The CDR3 nucleotides are TGTGCCAGCTCACCTTCCCGAGAAGTTGAAGCTTTCTTT.

The count of this clone is one. The CDR3 loop reads CASGSGTSGRGGETQYF. Written as DNA, the CDR3 is TGTGCTAGTGGTTCGGGAACCTCGGGTCGTGGAGGGGAGACCCAGTACTTC. The V call is TRBV12-5, the J call TRBJ2-5, with a tentative D call TRBD2 (6 bases). Trimming removed 4 bases from V and 5 bases from J, with 23 bases in between. The V gene's germline CDR1 is LGHNT and CDR2 FRNRAP. The CDR3 is 17 amino acids.

The rearrangement links TRBV28 to TRBJ1-4, with a tentative D call TRBD1 (6 bases). Trimming stripped 6 bases from V and 8 bases from J, with 10 bases between. The CDR3 extends over 12 amino acids. Per germline, CDR1 MDHEN and CDR2 SYDVKM. The CDR3 coding sequence is TGTGCCAGCAGGGACAGTCTGGAAAAACTGTTTTTT. It is translated as CASRDSLEKLFF.

The chain recombines TRBV18 with TRBJ2-3; D may be TRBD2 (5 bases). Looked up from germline, CDR1 is KGHSH and CDR2 is LQKENI. CDR3 size: 20 residues. Trimming shortened V by 1 base and J by 2 bases, and 25 bases separated the two germline ends. The CDR3 region is CASSPQSGHGRKSTTDTQYF. The DNA for the CDR3 is TGTGCCAGCTCACCACAAAGCGGCCACGGTCGTAAGTCGACCACAGATACGCAGTATTTT.

This sequence joins TRBV6-6 and TRBJ2-7; 7 bases align to TRBD1. V lost 2 bases and J lost 7; bases outside the gene matches: 5. Germline-derived CDR1 and CDR2 are MNHNY and SVGAGI (reference sequence). The CDR3 consists of 13 residues. CDR3 protein: CASSYRGQWEQYF. In DNA, the CDR3 is TGTGCCAGCAGTTACAGGGGGCAGTGGGAGCAGTACTTC.

V gene TRBV9 combines with J gene TRBJ2-3, with TRBD2 as a possible D gene (6 bases). Trimming took off 0 bases at V and 4 bases at J, with 12 bases between the two ends. The CDR3 is 15 residues long. Germline CDR1 and CDR2: SGDLS and YYNGEE. The CDR3 sequence is CASSVEGRRADTQYF. Here the CDR3 DNA reads TGTGCCAGCAGCGTAGAAGGGAGGAGGGCAGATACGCAGTATTTT. Combining the CDR3 with reference TRBV9 and TRBJ2-3 gives the whole variable domain DSGVTQTPKHLITATGQRVTLRCSPRSGDLSVYWYQQSLDQGLQFLIQYYNGEERAKGNILERFSAQQFPDLHSELNLSSLELGDSALYFCASSVEGRRADTQYFGPGTRLTVL.

The V and J genes are TRBV4-3 and TRBJ1-2, with 8 nucleotides matching TRBD1. V trimming: 0 bases; J trimming: 6 bases; junction bases outside the gene matches: 9. This CDR3 spans 16 amino acids. Germline CDR1 reads LGHNA; CDR2 reads YSLEER. In nucleotides, the CDR3 is TGCGCCAGCAGCCAAGACCCAGGGGGCTCTAGGAATGGCTACACCTTC. It specifies CASSQDPGGSRNGYTF.

This chain joins TRBV24-1 and TRBJ2-1, with D unclear. V lost 3 bases and J 6 bases, leaving 14 bases between the germline ends. Germline-derived CDR1 and CDR2 are KGHDR and SFDVKD. CDR3 length: 15 amino acids. The CDR3 DNA sequence: TGTGCCACCAGTGATCCCGCGTCGGGTGGCAATGAGCAGTTCTTC. Translating it yields CATSDPASGGNEQFF.

The table lists this clone with many counts. The rearrangement joins TRBV15 to TRBJ1-4; 9 bases are a match to TRBD1. The germline CDR1 and CDR2 sequences are LNHNV and YYDKDF (reference sequence). The CDR3 runs 17 residues. V lost 5 bases and J lost 4; bases outside the gene matches: 11. For the CDR3, the DNA is TGTGCCACCAGCGCCGGGACAGGGTCTTTCTTTAATGAAAAACTGTTTTTT. Translation: CATSAGTGSFFNEKLFF.

The rearrangement joins TRBV11-1 to TRBJ2-1; D gene uncertain. There are 15 residues in the CDR3. Germline loops: CDR1 SGHAT, CDR2 FQDESV (reference sequence). The V end was cut by 2 bases, the J end by 6 bases, with 14 bases between. The CDR3 sequence: CASSLRRLVGNEQFF. The CDR3 coding sequence is TGTGCCAGCAGCTTAAGGCGTCTAGTAGGCAATGAGCAGTTCTTC.

The chain links TRBV5-1 to TRBJ2-7; 11 nucleotides agree with TRBD1. The CDR3 is 14 residues long. The J segment lost 6 bases and the V segment lost 5 bases, leaving 7 bases of the junction unmatched. CDR1 is SGHRS and CDR2 is YFSETQ in the germline V gene. CDR3 in DNA: TGCGCCAGCAGGCCCTTCGGGACAGGGGGCGAGCAGTACTTC. The encoded protein is CASRPFGTGGEQYF.

J is TRBJ1-1 and V is TRBV3-1 (or the pseudogene TRBV3-2); D not certain. This CDR3 spans 14 amino acids. V was cut by 8 bases and J by 0 bases, with 13 bases left in between. Germline V gene sequence: CDR1 LGHDT, CDR2 YNNKEL (reference sequence). The CDR3 DNA reads as TGTGCCAGCCTTAAGGGAGCCATGAACACTGAAGCTTTCTTT. The encoded protein is CASLKGAMNTEAFF.

The table lists this clone with a count of one. The DNA of the CDR3 is TGTGCCAGCAGCGGGACAGGGGGTGGTGGCTACACCTTC. Its protein is CASSGTGGGGYTF. This chain uses TRBV7-9 with TRBJ1-2; 11 bases are shared with TRBD1. V lost 5 bases, J lost 7 bases, and 3 bases stayed unmatched. From germline, CDR1 is SEHNR and CDR2 FQNEAQ (reference sequence). This CDR3 comprises 13 residues. The whole variable domain, filled in from reference TRBV7-9 and TRBJ1-2, reads DTGVSQNPRHKITKRGQNVTFRCDPISEHNRLYWYRQTLGQGPEFLTYFQNEAQLEKSRLLSDRFSAERPKGSFSTLEIQRTEQGDSAMYLCASSGTGGGGYTFGSGTRLTVV.

The rearrangement uses TRBV9 and TRBJ2-2, with 8 bases that match TRBD1. Trimming took 0 bases from V and 1 from J; bases not matched to a gene: 11. CDR3 length: 19 residues. Per germline, CDR1 SGDLS and CDR2 YYNGEE. The CDR3 nucleotides are TGTGCCAGCAGCGTAGCTACAACCACCGGGACAGGGAACACCGGGGAGCTGTTTTTT. Encoded protein: CASSVATTTGTGNTGELFF. The full variable domain, with the rest looked up from reference TRBV9 and TRBJ2-2, is DSGVTQTPKHLITATGQRVTLRCSPRSGDLSVYWYQQSLDQGLQFLIQYYNGEERAKGNILERFSAQQFPDLHSELNLSSLELGDSALYFCASSVATTTGTGNTGELFFGEGSRLTVL.

The chain has TRBV27 and TRBJ2-1, with 9 bases fitting TRBD1. The V gene end was trimmed by 4 bases and the J gene end by 10 bases; junction bases not matched to a gene: 11. The CDR3 is made up of 15 amino acids. The V gene's germline CDR1 is MNHEY and CDR2 SMNVEV (reference sequence). CDR3 nucleotides: TGTGCCAGCAGTTCCGGACAGGGGAGCGCCAGGGAGCAGTTCTTC. Translated, it gives CASSSGQGSAREQFF.